This section outlines one T cell receptor beta chain sequence together with its context. Its antigen is undetermined. V lost 8 bases, J lost 6 bases, and 15 bases lay in between. The CDR3 is 13 residues long. Germline values: CDR1 MNHNY, CDR2 SVGAGI (reference sequence). The data belong to a study of CD8+ T cells in alopecia areata. RNA extraction and reverse transcription yielded cDNA as sequencing template. Clones were read by immunoSEQ multiplex PCR, and TCRdb kept only the in-frame ones, dropping some. This table has about 140,000 clones, 62% appearing once. Study outcomes and limitations: Scalp sequencing captures resident alphabeta T cells of normal skin too. Alopecia totalis/universalis scalp especially showed more expanded CD8+ clones than normal scalp. Patients shared TCRs less clearly than mice did, possibly owing to HLA.

The receptor was isolated from a human donor in good health. V usage is TRBV6-6 and J usage is TRBJ2-3, with a tentative D call TRBD1 (6 bases). The sample consisted of CD8+ T cells sorted from blood. As DNA, the CDR3 is TGTGCCAGCGGGACACCCGGAGTGGATACGCAGTATTTT. Translated: CASGTPGVDTQYF.